Shown below are 10 T cell receptor beta chains from a single sample sequenced in a study of identical twins. TCRdb reprocessed the 5' RACE reads via MiXCR and lists one record per CDR3 protein. The sample includes 500,000 to 550,000 distinct CDR3 sequences, less than 25% of them seen just once. The same data also went into a second study, on T cells expressing NK-cell markers.

Sequenced material: CD4+ T cells sorted from blood. Every receptor here comes from a woman under 30 in good health.

The chain carries TRBV20-1 and TRBJ2-1; 11 nucleotides align to TRBD2. Germline V gene data show CDR1 as DFQATT and CDR2 as SNEGSKA (reference sequence). The CDR3 runs to 14 residues. J gave up 4 bases and V 5 bases, and 4 bases lay outside the gene matches. This chain's CDR3 is CSAGASGGYNEQFF. CDR3 nucleotides: TGCAGTGCTGGGGCTAGCGGGGGGTACAATGAGCAGTTCTTC.

In its sample, this clonotype was seen many times. The chain recombines TRBV25-1 with TRBJ1-2, with TRBD1 matching 9 bases. The CDR3 consists of 16 residues. V was clipped by 2 bases and J by 3 bases; unmatched bases: 7. Germline V CDR1 and CDR2: MGHDK, SYGVNS. The DNA of the CDR3 is TGTGCCAGCAGTGAACCGGGACAGGGTAGAGACTATGGCTACACCTTC. This encodes CASSEPGQGRDYGYTF.

This chain connects TRBV12-3 or TRBV12-4 to TRBJ2-1; 8 bases are a match to TRBD2. The J segment lost 6 bases and the V segment lost 5 bases, leaving 12 bases of the junction unmatched. This CDR3 has 16 amino acids. The CDR3 region is CASSLHGSGMSNEQFF. CDR3 bases: TGTGCCAGCAGTCTCCATGGTAGCGGGATGTCCAATGAGCAGTTCTTC.

The J gene is TRBJ2-1, the V gene TRBV2; D gene ambiguous. Germline CDR1 reads SNHLY; CDR2 reads FYNNEI. This CDR3 region has 11 residues. V was clipped by 7 bases and J by 6 bases, with 7 bases between them. CDR3 sequence reads: CASTEFNEQFF. DNA for the CDR3: TGTGCCAGCACCGAATTCAATGAGCAGTTCTTC.

The chain links TRBV10-3 to TRBJ2-1, with D possibly matching TRBD2 (6 bases). V was shortened by 4 bases and J by 7 bases, with 17 bases between the two germline ends. CDR1 ENHRY and CDR2 SYGVKD come from the germline V gene. This CDR3 spans 15 amino acids. CDR3 loop: CAISGGTAVGNEQFF. CDR3 bases: TGTGCCATCAGTGGTGGGACTGCGGTGGGAAATGAGCAGTTCTTC.

This clonotype was observed at least ten times. The genes are TRBV25-1 and TRBJ1-6; tentatively, D is TRBD1 (5 bases). The CDR3 length is 14 residues. Germline V CDR1 and CDR2: MGHDK, SYGVNS. The V and J ends lost 7 bases and 7 bases respectively, with 14 bases between them. For the CDR3, the DNA is TGTGCCAGCACCGCAGGGTCGAAAAATTCACCCCTCCACTTT. This encodes CASTAGSKNSPLHF.

This clonotype was observed a few times. The chain combines TRBV7-9 with TRBJ1-2; 7 bases fit TRBD1. CDR3 length: 12 residues. Trimming took 5 bases from V and 6 from J; bases not matched to a gene: 3. Germline assignment: CDR1 SEHNR and CDR2 FQNEAQ (reference sequence). CDR3 protein: CASSLDRHGYTF. As DNA, the CDR3 is TGTGCCAGCAGCCTGGACAGGCATGGCTACACCTTC.

The chain is built from TRBV6-6 and TRBJ1-1; D is unresolved. The CDR3 length is 13 residues. Trimming took 2 bases from V and 3 from J, leaving 7 bases between them. From germline, CDR1 is MNHNY and CDR2 SVGAGI (reference sequence). This CDR3 is CASSYEGYTEAFF. DNA of the CDR3: TGTGCCAGCAGTTACGAAGGTTACACTGAAGCTTTCTTT.

The chain employs TRBV19 and TRBJ2-2; a possible D gene is TRBD2 (6 bases). V lost 7 bases to trimming and J lost 3 bases, with 15 bases between them. This CDR3 has 15 amino acids. Looked up from germline, CDR1 is LNHDA and CDR2 is SQIVND (reference sequence). CDR3 amino acids: CASTTGLGDTGELFF. CDR3 DNA: TGTGCCAGTACCACGGGACTCGGAGACACCGGGGAGCTGTTTTTT.

This CDR3 is CASTKDREYGYTF. Written as DNA, the CDR3 is TGTGCCAGCACCAAGGACAGGGAATATGGCTACACCTTC. The chain joins TRBV6-1 to TRBJ1-2, with 8 bases matching TRBD1. V trimming: 7 bases; J trimming: 5 bases; junction bases outside the gene matches: 6. The CDR3 contains 13 residues. The germline gives CDR1 MNHNS, CDR2 SASEGT.